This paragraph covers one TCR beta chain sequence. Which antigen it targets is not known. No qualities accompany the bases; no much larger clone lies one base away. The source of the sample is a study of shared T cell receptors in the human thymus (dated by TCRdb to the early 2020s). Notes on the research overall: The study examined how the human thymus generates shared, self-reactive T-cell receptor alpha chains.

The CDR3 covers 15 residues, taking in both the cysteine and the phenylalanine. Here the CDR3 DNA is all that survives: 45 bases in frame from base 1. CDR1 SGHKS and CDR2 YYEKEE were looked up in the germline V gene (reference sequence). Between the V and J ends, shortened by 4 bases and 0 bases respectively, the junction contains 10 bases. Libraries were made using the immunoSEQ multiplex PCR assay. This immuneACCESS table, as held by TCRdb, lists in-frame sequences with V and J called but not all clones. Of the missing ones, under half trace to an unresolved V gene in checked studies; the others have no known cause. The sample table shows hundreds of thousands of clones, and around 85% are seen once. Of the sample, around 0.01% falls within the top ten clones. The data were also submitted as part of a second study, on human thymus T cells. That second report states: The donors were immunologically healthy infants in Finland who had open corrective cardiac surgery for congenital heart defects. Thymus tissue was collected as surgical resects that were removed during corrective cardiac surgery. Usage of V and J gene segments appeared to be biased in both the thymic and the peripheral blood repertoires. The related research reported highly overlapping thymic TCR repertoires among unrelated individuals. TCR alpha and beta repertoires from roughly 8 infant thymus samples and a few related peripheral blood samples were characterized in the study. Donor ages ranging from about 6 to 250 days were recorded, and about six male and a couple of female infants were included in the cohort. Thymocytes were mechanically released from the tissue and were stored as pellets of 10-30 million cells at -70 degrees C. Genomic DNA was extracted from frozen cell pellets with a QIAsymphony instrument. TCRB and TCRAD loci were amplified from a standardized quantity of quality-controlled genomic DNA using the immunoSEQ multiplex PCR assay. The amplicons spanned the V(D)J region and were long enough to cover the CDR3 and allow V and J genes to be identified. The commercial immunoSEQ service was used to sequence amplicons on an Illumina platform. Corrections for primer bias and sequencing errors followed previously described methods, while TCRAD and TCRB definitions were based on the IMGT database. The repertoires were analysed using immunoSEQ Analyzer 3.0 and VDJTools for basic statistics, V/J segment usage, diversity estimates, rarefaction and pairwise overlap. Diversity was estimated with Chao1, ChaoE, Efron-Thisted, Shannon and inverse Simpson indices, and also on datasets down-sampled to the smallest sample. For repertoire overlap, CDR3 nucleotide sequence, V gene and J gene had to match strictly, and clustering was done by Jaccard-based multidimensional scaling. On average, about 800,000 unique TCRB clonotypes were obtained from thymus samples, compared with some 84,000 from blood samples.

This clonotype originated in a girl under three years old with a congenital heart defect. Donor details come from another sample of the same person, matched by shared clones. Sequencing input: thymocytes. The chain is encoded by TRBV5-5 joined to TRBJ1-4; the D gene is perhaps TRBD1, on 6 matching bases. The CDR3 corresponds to CASSQAGATNEKLFF. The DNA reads TGTGCCAGCAGCCAGGCAGGGGCAACTAATGAAAAACTGTTTTTT.